A selection of T cell receptor beta chains follows, all from one sample in a study of cytomegalovirus exposure and HLA in healthy donors. Measured with immunoSEQ multiplex PCR; TCRdb has only the in-frame clones, and not every one. The sample holds about 83,000 clones; 80% to 90% are singletons and the top ten take under 2%. What was sequenced was PBMCs. These TCRs come from a woman aged 25 to 45 in good health and CMV-seronegative. Both conserved end residues are part of each CDR3. The D gene is left open where the match is weak. Size is stated for part of the rows, as once, few or many counts, or as a class when the clone is expanded.

NA,NA,TRBV10-2,TRBJ2-4,CASSESDFENIQYF,TGCGCCAGCAGTGAGTCGGACTTTGAGAACATTCAGTACTTC
TRBD1,NA,TRBV14,TRBJ1-2,CASSQAGTGANYGYTF,TGTGCCAGCAGCCAAGCGGGGACAGGGGCTAACTATGGCTACACCTTC
TRBD2,once,TRBV20-1,TRBJ2-5,CSPLAGETQYF,TGCAGTCCCCTAGCGGGGGAGACCCAGTACTTC
NA,NA,TRBV28,TRBJ2-1,CASSEAGLSYNEQFF,TGTGCCAGCAGTGAAGCGGGTCTCTCCTACAATGAGCAGTTCTTC
NA,NA,TRBV15,TRBJ1-4,CATSRDPRVANEKLFF,TGTGCCACCAGCAGAGATCCGAGGGTAGCTAATGAAAAACTGTTTTTT
NA,NA,TRBV7-9,TRBJ2-7,CASSNTDRGLHEQYF,TGTGCCAGCAGCAACACCGACAGGGGACTACACGAGCAGTACTTC
NA,once,TRBV4-2,TRBJ2-2,CASSQERGTGELFF,TGTGCCAGCAGCCAAGAACGGGGGACCGGGGAGCTGTTTTTT
TRBD1,once,TRBV27,TRBJ1-5,CASNRQGLNQPQHF,TGTGCCAGCAACCGACAGGGCCTCAATCAGCCCCAGCATTTT
NA,NA,TRBV5-1,TRBJ2-1,CASSLGTGPITYNEQFF,TGCGCCAGCAGCTTGGGCACTGGTCCTATTACCTACAATGAGCAGTTCTTC
TRBD1,NA,TRBV6-5,TRBJ1-1,CASSRDRDATEAFF,TGTGCCAGCAGTAGGGACAGGGACGCCACTGAAGCTTTCTTT
NA,NA,TRBV5-1,TRBJ2-1,CASSPLVGNEQFF,TGCGCCAGCAGCCCACTAGTGGGCAATGAGCAGTTCTTC
NA,NA,TRBV7-9,TRBJ1-1,CASSRGGLEGEAFF,TGTGCCAGCAGCCGTGGGGGGTTAGAGGGTGAAGCTTTCTTT
TRBD2,NA,TRBV10-3,TRBJ2-7,CAIRTIAGGRGEQYF,TGTGCCATCAGGACAATAGCGGGAGGACGGGGCGAGCAGTACTTC
NA,once,TRBV29-1,TRBJ1-2,CSHTPGEGGYGYTF,TGCAGCCATACCCCCGGGGAAGGAGGGTATGGCTACACCTTC
NA,few,TRBV5-6,TRBJ1-1,CASSLGDTSEAFF,TGTGCCAGCAGCTTGGGGGACACAAGTGAAGCTTTCTTT
TRBD1,NA,TRBV19,TRBJ2-1,CASRGQERNEQFF,TGTGCCAGTAGGGGACAGGAGCGCAATGAGCAGTTCTTC
TRBD2,NA,TRBV15,TRBJ2-7,CATSRDRGGYEQYF,TGTGCCACCAGCAGAGATCGGGGGGGTTACGAGCAGTACTTC
TRBD2,NA,TRBV4-2,TRBJ2-5,CASSQDSGSSGGWDETQYF,TGTGCCAGCAGCCAAGATTCTGGGTCTAGCGGGGGGTGGGATGAGACCCAGTACTTC
NA,few,TRBV5-8,TRBJ2-1,CASRDSSYNEQFF,TGTGCCAGCCGGGACTCCTCCTACAATGAGCAGTTCTTC
NA,NA,TRBV30,TRBJ1-2,CAWSVLFGYTF,TGTGCCTGGAGTGTTTTATTTGGCTACACCTTC
NA,NA,TRBV15,TRBJ2-1,CATSRGQGRDNEQFF,TGTGCCACCAGCAGAGGGCAGGGGCGGGACAATGAGCAGTTCTTC
NA,NA,TRBV6-1,TRBJ2-1,CASSDGRAGVDNEQFF,TGTGCCAGCAGTGACGGGAGAGCGGGCGTCGACAATGAGCAGTTCTTC
NA,NA,TRBV2,TRBJ1-2,CASNQKGGEYGYTF,TGTGCCAGCAACCAGAAAGGGGGGGAGTATGGCTACACCTTC
TRBD2,few,TRBV5-4,TRBJ2-7,CASSTLGLAGEFGQYF,TGTGCCAGCAGCACCCTCGGGCTAGCGGGAGAGTTCGGGCAGTACTTC
NA,NA,TRBV6-6,TRBJ1-5,CASSHLQGVGQPQHF,TGTGCCAGCAGTCACCTACAGGGAGTGGGTCAGCCCCAGCATTTT
NA,NA,TRBV4-2,TRBJ1-2,CASSQDSSHGGVGNYGYTF,TGTGCCAGCAGCCAAGATAGTAGTCATGGAGGGGTGGGGAACTATGGCTACACCTTC
NA,NA,TRBV6-5,TRBJ2-7,CASSYSEGVGEQYF,TGTGCCAGCAGTTACTCTGAAGGGGTGGGGGAGCAGTACTTC
TRBD1,NA,TRBV28,TRBJ1-5,CASSRNPTGQPQHF,TGTGCCAGCAGTCGGAACCCGACAGGGCAGCCCCAGCATTTT
NA,few,TRBV18,TRBJ1-5,CASSRAEGQPQHF,TGTGCCAGCTCCCGGGCCGAGGGTCAGCCCCAGCATTTT
NA,NA,TRBV28,TRBJ1-3,CASGGGFPGNTIYF,TGTGCCAGCGGGGGCGGTTTCCCTGGAAACACCATATATTTT
NA,NA,TRBV5-1,TRBJ2-7,CASSLSPGSYEQYF,TGCGCCAGCAGCTTGAGTCCAGGATCCTACGAGCAGTACTTC
NA,few,TRBV30,TRBJ1-4,CAWSGSEAGELFF,TGTGCCTGGAGTGGGTCAGAAGCAGGGGAACTGTTTTTT
TRBD1,NA,TRBV15,TRBJ1-2,CATSRETGGYGYTF,TGTGCCACCAGCAGGGAGACAGGGGGCTATGGCTACACCTTC
NA,NA,TRBV9,TRBJ2-7,CASSVVPRSSEQYF,TGTGCCAGCAGCGTAGTTCCCAGGTCCTCCGAGCAGTACTTC
TRBD2,NA,TRBV2,TRBJ2-3,CASTGGFGTDTQYF,TGTGCCAGCACGGGGGGGTTTGGCACAGATACGCAGTATTTT
TRBD1,NA,TRBV30,TRBJ1-3,CAWSPKGQGYAGNTIYF,TGTGCCTGGAGTCCCAAGGGACAGGGCTACGCTGGAAACACCATATATTTT
NA,NA,TRBV12-5,TRBJ1-2,CASGYSLGGANYGYTF,TGTGCTAGTGGTTATTCACTCGGAGGGGCGAACTATGGCTACACCTTC
NA,NA,TRBV28,TRBJ1-5,CASSLLADNQPQHF,TGTGCCAGCAGTTTATTGGCAGATAATCAGCCCCAGCATTTT
NA,NA,TRBV19,TRBJ2-1,CASSITRDAQFF,TGTGCCAGTAGTATAACGCGGGATGCGCAGTTCTTC
NA,NA,TRBV2,TRBJ1-4,CASTGYVEKLFF,TGTGCCAGTACGGGGTATGTTGAAAAACTGTTTTTT
NA,NA,TRBV6-5,TRBJ2-3,CASSETLDGTQYF,TGTGCCAGCAGTGAAACCCTAGATGGTACGCAGTATTTT
TRBD1,NA,TRBV29-1,TRBJ2-2,CSVTGTGGANGELFF,TGCAGCGTTACCGGGACAGGGGGCGCAAACGGGGAGCTGTTTTTT